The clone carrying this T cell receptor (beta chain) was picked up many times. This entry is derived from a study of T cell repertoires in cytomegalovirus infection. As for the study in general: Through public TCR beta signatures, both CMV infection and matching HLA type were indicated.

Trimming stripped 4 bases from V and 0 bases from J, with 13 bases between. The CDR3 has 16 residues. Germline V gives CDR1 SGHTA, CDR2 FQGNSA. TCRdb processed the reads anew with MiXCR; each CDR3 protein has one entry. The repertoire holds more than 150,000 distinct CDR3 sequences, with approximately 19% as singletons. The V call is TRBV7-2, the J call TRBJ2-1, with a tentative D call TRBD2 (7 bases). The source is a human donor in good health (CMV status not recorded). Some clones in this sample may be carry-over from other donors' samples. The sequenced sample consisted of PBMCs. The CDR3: CASSSFGGRSYNEQFF. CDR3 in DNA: TGTGCCAGCAGCTCTTTCGGGGGGCGCTCCTACAATGAGCAGTTCTTC.